This T cell receptor (beta chain) appears in the sequencing data of a study of beta chain features in type 1 diabetes. Study-wide findings and caveats: Moderate yet significant TCRB CDR3 shortening was seen in Type 1 diabetes patients in all four CD4+ subsets. For patients, the naive, central memory and Treg TCRB repertoires appeared more alike than for healthy donors. Sequencing from cDNA could over-represent high-TCR-expressing cells.

Remarks on this clone: What it binds is unknown.

All of the isolated RNA was reverse transcribed, so expressed TCRB transcripts were sequenced. The protocol was immunoSEQ multiplex PCR, while the TCRdb copy is restricted to in-frame clones and leaves out a portion. The sample has about 340,000 clones; around 9.7% are singletons. V was pared by 0 bases and J by 8 bases, with 9 bases between. The CDR3 has 14 residues. From germline, CDR1 is SGDLS and CDR2 YYNGEE. It was one heparinised blood draw, averaging around 110 mL, that each donor gave. Stem cell-like memory, regulatory, central memory and naive CD4+ cells were sorted via CD45RO/CCR7/CD25/CD127/CD95/CD27.

The J gene is TRBJ1-6, the V gene TRBV9; D remains ambiguous. The sequenced sample consisted of central memory CD4+ T cells from blood. This TCR was sampled from a man aged 25-45 years with type 1 diabetes. CDR3: CASSVASMDSPLHF. CDR3 nucleotides: TGTGCCAGCAGCGTAGCCTCAATGGATTCACCCCTCCACTTT.